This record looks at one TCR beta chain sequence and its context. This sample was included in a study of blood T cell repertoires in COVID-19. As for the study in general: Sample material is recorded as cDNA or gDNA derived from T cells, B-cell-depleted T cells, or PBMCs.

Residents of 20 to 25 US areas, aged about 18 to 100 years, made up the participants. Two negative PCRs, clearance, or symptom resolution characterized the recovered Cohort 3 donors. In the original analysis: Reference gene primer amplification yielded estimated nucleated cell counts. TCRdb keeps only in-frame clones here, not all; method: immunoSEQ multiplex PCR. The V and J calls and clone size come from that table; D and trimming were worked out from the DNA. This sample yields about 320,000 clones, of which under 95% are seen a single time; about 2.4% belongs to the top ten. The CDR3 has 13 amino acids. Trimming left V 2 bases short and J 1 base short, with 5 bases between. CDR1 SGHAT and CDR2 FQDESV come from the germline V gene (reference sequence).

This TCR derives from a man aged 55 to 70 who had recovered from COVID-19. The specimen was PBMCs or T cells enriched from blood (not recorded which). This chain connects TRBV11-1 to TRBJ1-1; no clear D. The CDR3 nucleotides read TGTGCCAGCAGCTTACCAGGGAACACTGAAGCTTTCTTT. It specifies CASSLPGNTEAFF.